This passage covers 15 T cell receptor beta chains from one sample sequenced in a study of blood T cells in healthy people across ages. Primed by a sample-barcoded 5' primer and a J-beta primer mix, a second PCR proceeded for about 6 to 11 cycles. From the 5' RACE reads, TCRdb called clonotypes with MiXCR, one entry per CDR3 protein. This table has about 970,000 distinct CDR3 sequences, around 54% appearing once. The source material was blood. The receptor source for this set is a woman in her fifties or sixties in good health.

The DNA for the CDR3 is TGCAGCGTTGTGCGCGGAAACATTCAGTACTTC. Amino acid sequence: CSVVRGNIQYF. The genes are TRBV29-1 and TRBJ2-7, with D uncertain. TRBJ2-4 explains the end of the DNA better; the J call may be wrong. Germline-derived CDR1 and CDR2 are SQVTM and ANQGSEA. The CDR3 has 11 amino acids.

As DNA, the CDR3 is TGCAGTGCCACACAGGGGGGCCACAATCAGCCCCAGCATTTT. Amino acids: CSATQGGHNQPQHF. The chain combines TRBV20-1 with TRBJ1-5; the match to TRBD1 covers 8 bases. Germline V lookup: CDR1 DFQATT, CDR2 SNEGSKA (reference sequence). The CDR3 contains 14 residues. V was pared by 6 bases and J by 3 bases, with 7 bases of the junction left unmatched.

The V call is TRBV27, the J call TRBJ1-2, with 7 bases lining up with TRBD1. Germline V gives CDR1 MNHEY, CDR2 SMNVEV (reference sequence). CDR3 length: 12 amino acids. Unmatched junction bases numbered 4, after V lost 8 bases and J lost 4 bases. The CDR3 loop is CASRGTAYGYTF. The DNA for the CDR3 is TGTGCCAGCCGAGGGACAGCCTATGGCTACACCTTC.

The chain uses TRBV20-1 and TRBJ1-1; D is ambiguous. The CDR3 has 15 amino acids. Germline V gives CDR1 DFQATT, CDR2 SNEGSKA (reference sequence). Trimming stripped 2 bases from V and 2 bases from J, with 15 bases between. The CDR3 bases are TGCAGTGCTAGAAAGTCGTGGGCTTCCAACACTGAAGCTTTCTTT. Translating it yields CSARKSWASNTEAFF.

The chain joins TRBV29-1 to TRBJ2-7; 11 bases agree with TRBD1. Germline-derived CDR1 and CDR2 are SQVTM and ANQGSEA. The CDR3 sequence is 13 residues long. The V gene end was trimmed by 7 bases and the J gene end by 2 bases; junction bases not matched to a gene: 4. The CDR3 DNA sequence: TGCAGCGGGGACAGGGGGAATACCTACGAGCAGTACTTC. It is translated as CSGDRGNTYEQYF.

The V gene is TRBV13, the J gene TRBJ2-1; D may be TRBD2 (6 bases). The V end lost 0 bases, the J end lost 15 bases, and 12 bases lay between the germline ends. Germline V gene data show CDR1 as PRHDT and CDR2 as FYEKMQ (reference sequence). This CDR3 is built from 12 residues. The chain's CDR3 is CASSLGYGSRFF. The CDR3 DNA reads as TGTGCCAGCAGCTTAGGCTACGGGAGTCGGTTCTTC.

The gene calls are TRBV7-2 and TRBJ2-3, with D perhaps TRBD2 (5 bases). With 8 bases removed from V and 2 bases from J, the gap between germline ends came to 14 bases. Germline loops: CDR1 SGHTA, CDR2 FQGNSA. This CDR3 is 14 amino acids long. This CDR3 is CASGRRLATDTQYF. In DNA form, the CDR3 reads TGTGCCAGCGGCAGGAGGCTAGCCACAGATACGCAGTATTTT.

The rearrangement joins TRBV3-1 to TRBJ1-5; D gene uncertain. V lost 8 bases and J 7 bases, leaving 9 bases between the germline ends. Germline V gene lookup returns CDR1 LGHDT and CDR2 YNNKEL (reference sequence). The CDR3 consists of 11 residues. CDR3 nucleotide sequence: TGTGCCAGCGGGCCGGGACAGCCCCAGCATTTT. Its protein product is CASGPGQPQHF.

In its sample, this clonotype was seen a few times. The gene calls are TRBV29-1 and TRBJ2-7, with no clear D. V was shortened by 0 bases and J by 0 bases, with 9 bases between the two germline ends. The CDR3 has 14 amino acids. Germline values: CDR1 SQVTM, CDR2 ANQGSEA. The CDR3 loop reads CSVEERIGSYEQYF. The DNA for the CDR3 is TGCAGCGTTGAAGAAAGAATAGGCTCCTACGAGCAGTACTTC.

This chain connects TRBV25-1 to TRBJ1-2; tentatively, D is TRBD1 (6 bases). In germline, CDR1 is MGHDK, CDR2 SYGVNS. Trimming cost V 3 bases and J 8 bases, with 16 bases left between them. CDR3 size: 14 residues. The CDR3 loop reads CASSERGRGNGYTF. CDR3 in DNA: TGTGCCAGCAGTGAGAGGGGCAGGGGCAACGGCTACACCTTC.

V and J are TRBV10-3 and TRBJ2-5; D is ambiguous. This CDR3 contains 13 residues. Germline CDR1 ENHRY, CDR2 SYGVKD. Trimming removed 6 bases from V and 5 bases from J, with 13 bases in between. CDR3 amino acids: CAIRIEGPETQYF. CDR3 DNA sequence: TGTGCCATCAGGATAGAAGGGCCGGAGACCCAGTACTTC.

This chain joins TRBV2 and TRBJ1-4; D is uncertain. Germline V CDR1 and CDR2: SNHLY, FYNNEI. Trimming shortened V by 8 bases and J by 0 bases, and 13 bases separated the two germline ends. The CDR3 contains 15 residues. CDR3 amino acids: CASAKTPATNEKLFF. The CDR3 DNA follows: TGTGCCAGCGCAAAGACACCGGCAACTAATGAAAAACTGTTTTTT.

This clonotype was recorded once. This chain uses TRBV28 with TRBJ2-7; TRBD2 agrees at 7 bases. The CDR3 has 16 residues. Germline V gene data show CDR1 as MDHEN and CDR2 as SYDVKM. V shed 2 bases and J 4 bases; nucleotides not matched to a gene: 11. This chain's CDR3 is CASSLLPGGSVYEQYF. The CDR3 DNA is TGTGCCAGCAGTTTACTACCGGGCGGGAGTGTGTACGAGCAGTACTTC.

The chain couples TRBV3-1 to TRBJ2-1; 7 bases agree with TRBD2. The DNA end lines up better with TRBJ2-7; the J call may be wrong. This CDR3 is 16 amino acids long. Per germline, CDR1 LGHDT and CDR2 YNNKEL (reference sequence). The CDR3 coding sequence is TGTGCCAGCAGCCAAGGGACGGGAGGCTCCTACAATGAGCAGTACTTC. This sequence encodes CASSQGTGGSYNEQYF.

The rearrangement links TRBV20-1 to TRBJ2-1; 7 bases are shared with TRBD2. Germline V gene data show CDR1 as DFQATT and CDR2 as SNEGSKA (reference sequence). Trimming at V came to 0 bases and at J to 8 bases, leaving 13 bases not matched to a gene. The CDR3 consists of 16 residues. CDR3 in DNA: TGCAGTGCTAGAGATCGGGAGCGGGGACGAATCGATGAGCAGTTCTTC. It codes for CSARDRERGRIDEQFF.